One sample yielded the 5 T cell receptor beta chains listed below, sequenced in a study of cytomegalovirus exposure and HLA in healthy donors. The PCR contained 60 Vbeta and 13 Jbeta primers. Using immunoSEQ multiplex PCR, the repertoire was profiled, and TCRdb retains in-frame clones only, with some absent. The sample consists of some 130,000 clones, over 50% of them appearing once. The sample was PBMCs. These receptors all stem from a human donor in good health.

This clone was seen a handful of times. This rearrangement joins TRBV2 to TRBJ2-7; 15 bases are shared with TRBD2. The CDR3 is made up of 19 amino acids. Germline V lookup: CDR1 SNHLY, CDR2 FYNNEI. The J segment lost 0 bases and the V segment lost 6 bases, leaving 12 bases of the junction unmatched. The DNA of the CDR3 is TGTGCCAGCAGCCCGCCCCCGGGACTAGCGGGAGGTTCCTCCTACGAGCAGTACTTC. Its protein product is CASSPPPGLAGGSSYEQYF.

V is TRBV5-1 and J is TRBJ2-1; TRBD2 agrees at 13 bases. CDR1 is SGHRS, CDR2 YFSETQ, per germline. V was clipped by 3 bases and J by 7 bases; unmatched bases: 4. This CDR3 comprises 15 residues. This chain's CDR3 is CASSWTSGSGNEQFF. As DNA, the CDR3 is TGCGCCAGCAGCTGGACTAGCGGGAGCGGGAATGAGCAGTTCTTC.

The rearrangement joins TRBV18 to TRBJ1-1; TRBD1 agrees at 9 bases. Trimming took 3 bases from V and 6 from J; bases not matched to a gene: 5. The length of the CDR3 is 14 residues. Germline CDR1 KGHSH, CDR2 LQKENI. As DNA, the CDR3 is TGTGCCAGCTCACCCAGGACAGGGGAGGCTGAAGCTTTCTTT. This encodes CASSPRTGEAEAFF. Based on the CDR3 plus reference TRBV18 and TRBJ1-1, the full variable domain is NAGVMQNPRHLVRRRGQEARLRCSPMKGHSHVYWYRQLPEEGLKFMVYLQKENIIDESGMPKERFSAEFPKEGPSILRIQQVVRGDSAAYFCASSPRTGEAEAFFGQGTRLTVV.

This chain uses TRBV18 with TRBJ1-5; 7 nucleotides agree with TRBD1. V shed 0 bases and J 2 bases; nucleotides not matched to a gene: 4. The length of the CDR3 is 16 residues. CDR1 is KGHSH and CDR2 is LQKENI in the germline V gene. In DNA form, the CDR3 reads TGTGCCAGCTCACCACCAGGAACAGGGGGCAATCAGCCCCAGCATTTT. Protein product: CASSPPGTGGNQPQHF.

J is TRBJ2-2 and V is TRBV5-6; unclear D gene. The length of the CDR3 is 13 residues. CDR1 and CDR2 from the germline V gene are SGHDT and YYEEEE. The V end lost 1 base, the J end lost 2 bases, and 3 bases lay between the germline ends. For the CDR3, the DNA is TGTGCCAGCAGCTTGTATAACACCGGGGAGCTGTTTTTT. Its protein product is CASSLYNTGELFF.